Sequencing of this TCR beta chain was carried out in a study of CXCR3-negative and CXCR3-positive naive CD8 T cells. CDR3 size: 15 residues. CDR1 is SGHNT and CDR2 is YYREEE in the germline V gene (reference sequence). Study-wide findings and caveats: The study found more hydrophobic TRB CDR3s in CXCR3-positive naive cells than in CXCR3-negative naive cells. Memory CD8+ T cell repertoires were far less diverse than both naive subsets.

Via 5' RACE with UMI labels, TRB cDNA libraries were prepared. From its re-call of the 5' RACE reads, TCRdb lists each CDR3 protein once, without DNA. The sample holds some 130,000 distinct CDR3 sequences. A word on this clonotype: The antigen remains undetermined.

The chain recombines TRBV5-4 with TRBJ2-3. This receptor was obtained from a human donor in good health. Some clones in this sample may be carry-over from other donors' samples. The source material was naive CXCR3- CD8+ T cells from blood. Noted subset: CD45RO-CCR7+CD27+CD95- naive CD8+ T cells lacking CXCR3 (TNR3-). The CDR3 here is CASSLLAVGTDTQYF.